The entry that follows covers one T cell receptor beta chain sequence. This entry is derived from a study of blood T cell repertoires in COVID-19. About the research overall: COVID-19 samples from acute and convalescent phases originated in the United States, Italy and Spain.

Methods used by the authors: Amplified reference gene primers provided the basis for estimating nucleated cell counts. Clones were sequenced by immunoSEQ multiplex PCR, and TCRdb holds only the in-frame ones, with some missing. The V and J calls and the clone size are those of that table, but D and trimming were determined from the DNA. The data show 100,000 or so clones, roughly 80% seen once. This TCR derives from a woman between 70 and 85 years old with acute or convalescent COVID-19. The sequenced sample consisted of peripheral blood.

CDR3 residues: CASSRSELARTSTDTQYF. In DNA, the CDR3 is TGTGCCAGCAGCCGCTCTGAACTAGCACGCACTAGCACAGATACGCAGTATTTT. The V gene is TRBV4-2, the J gene TRBJ2-3, with a tentative D call TRBD2 (6 bases). The ends were cut back, 4 bases at V and 0 bases at J, with 20 bases in the middle. The CDR3 runs to 18 residues. CDR1 and CDR2 from the germline V gene are LGHNA and YNFKEQ.